One and the same sample provided the 26 T cell receptor beta chains below, sequenced in a study of blood T cell repertoires in COVID-19. Generated by immunoSEQ multiplex PCR, the TCRdb table keeps only in-frame clones and is missing some. The sample gives about 67,000 clones, 79% of which show up once; approximately 6% is in the top ten. The sequencing input was peripheral blood. These TCRs come from a woman in her sixties or seventies with acute or convalescent COVID-19.

The chain carries TRBV28 and TRBJ2-5, with a weak D call TRBD1 (7 bases). Trimming cost V 5 bases and J 4 bases, with 20 bases left between them. The CDR3 covers 16 residues. Germline lookup yields CDR1 MDHEN and CDR2 SYDVKM. CDR3 DNA: TGTGCCAGCAGTCTCCTGGGCGGAGGGGGCCTAGAGACCCAGTACTTC. Translation gives CASSLLGGGGLETQYF.

The chain carries TRBV18 and TRBJ1-1; possible D gene TRBD1, 6 bases. Per germline, CDR1 KGHSH and CDR2 LQKENI. CDR3 length: 14 residues. Trimming removed 4 bases at V and 1 base at J, with 10 bases between. DNA of the CDR3: TGTGCCAGCTCACTAGGACAGAGGAACACTGAAGCTTTCTTT. This translates into CASSLGQRNTEAFF.

The rearrangement links TRBV5-1 to TRBJ1-2, with 9 nucleotides matching TRBD1. The CDR3 spans 16 residues. Germline lookup yields CDR1 SGHRS and CDR2 YFSETQ. The junction had 8 bases not matched to a gene; V was cut back by 3 bases and J by 2 bases. CDR3 residues: CASSSTLTGGNYGYTF. CDR3 nucleotide sequence: TGCGCCAGCAGCTCTACCCTGACAGGGGGAAACTATGGCTACACCTTC.

This clone was observed many times. The chain combines TRBV3-1 (or the pseudogene TRBV3-2) with TRBJ1-2, with 10 bases fitting TRBD1. The V segment lost 4 bases and the J segment 8 bases; nucleotides outside the gene matches: 13. This CDR3 is built from 16 residues. Looked up from germline, CDR1 is LGHDT and CDR2 is YNNKEL (reference sequence). CDR3 protein: CASSPLGQGILWGYTF. CDR3 bases: TGTGCCAGCAGCCCTCTGGGACAGGGGATTTTGTGGGGCTACACCTTC.

This clone was counted only a few times. V is TRBV29-1 and J is TRBJ2-7; D might be TRBD2 (5 bases). This CDR3 has 12 residues. Germline lookup yields CDR1 SQVTM and CDR2 ANQGSEA. V shed 1 base and J shed 5 bases, with 9 bases lying between them. CDR3 nucleotide sequence: TGCAGCGTTGAAGGGCCGAGGGACGAGCAGTACTTC. Its protein product is CSVEGPRDEQYF.

DNA for the CDR3: TGCAGCGTTTCATCCCCTCGGGACAGGGTGGGGGAGACCCAGTACTTC. Protein: CSVSSPRDRVGETQYF. V gene TRBV29-1 combines with J gene TRBJ2-5, with TRBD1 matching 9 bases. The CDR3 is made up of 16 amino acids. V gave up 5 bases and J gave up 5 bases; unmatched junction bases: 15. In germline, CDR1 is SQVTM, CDR2 ANQGSEA.

The rearrangement joins TRBV12-3 or TRBV12-4 to TRBJ1-6; possible D gene TRBD1, 6 bases. The V end lost 3 bases, the J end lost 16 bases, and 16 bases lay between the germline ends. The CDR3 is 13 residues long. In nucleotides, the CDR3 is TGTGCCAGCAGTTTCGGCGCTCGGACAGAACTCCACTTT. Translating it yields CASSFGARTELHF.

V gene TRBV6-1 combines with J gene TRBJ2-3; 9 nucleotides align to TRBD1. Germline V gene sequence: CDR1 MNHNS, CDR2 SASEGT. V lost 4 bases to trimming and J lost 4 bases; unmatched junction nucleotides: 9. The CDR3 spans 16 residues. Here the CDR3 reads CASSAGQGSLSDTQYF. As DNA, the CDR3 is TGTGCCAGCAGTGCGGGACAGGGTTCTTTGTCAGATACGCAGTATTTT.

The chain uses TRBV5-5 and TRBJ1-2; 8 bases line up with TRBD1. This CDR3 region has 12 residues. V lost 5 bases to trimming and J lost 4 bases; unmatched junction nucleotides: 1. Germline CDR1 is SGHKS and CDR2 is YYEKEE (reference sequence). CDR3 coding DNA: TGTGCCAGCAGTGGACAGGGCTATGGCTACACCTTC. Translating gives CASSGQGYGYTF.

This chain uses TRBV7-3 with TRBJ1-1, with 7 bases lining up with TRBD1. The CDR3 spans 15 residues. After removal of 5 bases from V and 2 bases from J, the junction contained 8 bases not matched to a gene. Germline V gene data show CDR1 as SGHTA and CDR2 as FQGTGA. CDR3 in amino acids: CASSPQGYGNTEAFF. The CDR3 DNA follows: TGTGCCAGCAGCCCACAGGGGTACGGAAACACTGAAGCTTTCTTT.

This chain connects TRBV6-5 to TRBJ1-6; no definite D call. Germline CDR1 MNHEY, CDR2 SVGAGI. The CDR3 is 13 residues long. The V gene lost 2 bases and the J gene lost 11 bases, with 10 bases spanning the gap. The CDR3 DNA reads TGTGCCAGCAGTTACGGTTCGGAGACACCCCTCCACTTT. Its protein is CASSYGSETPLHF.

This chain uses TRBV19 with TRBJ2-7; 8 bases agree with TRBD2. The CDR3 totals 15 residues. The J segment lost 5 bases and the V segment lost 6 bases, leaving 12 bases of the junction unmatched. CDR1 is LNHDA, CDR2 SQIVND, per germline (reference sequence). In DNA form, the CDR3 reads TGTGCCAGTAGCCGGTTACGGGGGGGCAAGAACGAGCAGTACTTC. Translation gives CASSRLRGGKNEQYF.

This chain joins TRBV2 and TRBJ2-1; the D is unclear. The CDR3 has 14 residues. In germline, CDR1 is SNHLY, CDR2 FYNNEI. Trimming stripped 7 bases from V and 5 bases from J, with 15 bases between. CDR3 DNA: TGTGCCAGCAAAAACGAGGCCGGAGACAATGAGCAGTTCTTC. Its translation: CASKNEAGDNEQFF.

V and J are TRBV19 and TRBJ1-2; 7 positions match TRBD1. The CDR3 sequence is 17 residues long. After removal of 5 bases from V and 0 bases from J, the junction contained 12 bases not matched to a gene. The germline V gene has CDR1 LNHDA and CDR2 SQIVND (reference sequence). In nucleotides, the CDR3 is TGTGCCAGTAGTGGCGACAGGGCGATAAACCCTAACTATGGCTACACCTTC. It encodes CASSGDRAINPNYGYTF.

V is TRBV10-3 and J is TRBJ1-5; 12 bases fit TRBD1. The CDR3 runs to 15 residues. Germline CDR1 ENHRY, CDR2 SYGVKD. V lost 2 bases, J lost 7 bases, and 3 bases stayed unmatched. CDR3 in DNA: TGTGCCATCAGTGAGGGGACAGGGGGCTACCAGCCCCAGCATTTT. Amino acid sequence: CAISEGTGGYQPQHF.

This clone was found once. The chain combines TRBV29-1 with TRBJ2-3; perhaps TRBD2 as D (5 bases). Trimming stripped 7 bases from V and 0 bases from J, with 5 bases between. Germline V gene lookup returns CDR1 SQVTM and CDR2 ANQGSEA. The CDR3 is 11 amino acids. The chain's CDR3 is CSGTSTDTQYF. The CDR3 DNA follows: TGCAGCGGGACTAGCACAGATACGCAGTATTTT.

The CDR3 reads CASSLDGRGRNSPLHF. CDR3 nucleotides: TGCGCCAGCAGCTTGGATGGTAGGGGGAGAAATTCACCCCTCCACTTT. The chain links TRBV5-1 to TRBJ1-6, with D possibly matching TRBD1 (6 bases). The CDR3 has 16 residues. The germline CDR1 and CDR2 sequences are SGHRS and YFSETQ. V was trimmed by 0 bases and J by 7 bases, leaving 14 bases between them.

CDR3 nucleotide sequence: TGCAGCGTTGAGTTGGAGGAAGGTTCACCCCTCCACTTT. It encodes CSVELEEGSPLHF. This chain links TRBV29-1 with TRBJ1-6; no firm D call. The CDR3 totals 13 residues. The V and J ends lost 3 bases and 9 bases respectively, with 12 bases between them. Germline V lookup: CDR1 SQVTM, CDR2 ANQGSEA. Full variable domain (outside the CDR3, taken from reference TRBV29-1 and TRBJ1-6): SAVISQKPSRDICQRGTSLTIQCQVDSQVTMMFWYRQQPGQSLTLIATANQGSEATYESGFVIDKFPISRPNLTFSTLTVSNMSPEDSSIYLCSVELEEGSPLHFGNGTRLTVT.

The V gene is TRBV15, the J gene TRBJ1-5; possible D gene TRBD1, 6 bases. The CDR3 consists of 16 residues. V lost 4 bases, J lost 0 bases, and 13 bases lay in between. CDR1 and CDR2 (germline): LNHNV, YYDKDF (reference sequence). The CDR3, as DNA: TGTGCCACCAGCACATATAGGGGGACTAGCAATCAGCCCCAGCATTTT. Encoded protein: CATSTYRGTSNQPQHF.

The chain has TRBV4-2 and TRBJ2-7; 9 nucleotides match TRBD1. The CDR3 is 18 residues long. Germline CDR1 reads LGHNA; CDR2 reads YNFKEQ. With V trimmed by 0 bases and J by 3 bases, 12 bases remained unmatched. The CDR3 DNA follows: TGTGCCAGCAGCCAAGACGGGACAGGGTTCGGAGGTGGCTACGAGCAGTACTTC. It translates to CASSQDGTGFGGGYEQYF.

V gene TRBV9 combines with J gene TRBJ2-1; TRBD2 aligns across 8 bases. The CDR3 loop spans 16 amino acids. Trimming took 0 bases from V and 9 from J; bases not matched to a gene: 11. Germline CDR1 and CDR2: SGDLS and YYNGEE. CDR3 loop: CASSVAVAGTSGEQFF. DNA for the CDR3: TGTGCCAGCAGCGTAGCTGTAGCGGGGACCTCAGGTGAGCAGTTCTTC.

V is TRBV16 and J is TRBJ1-1, with D perhaps matching TRBD1 (6 bases). Trimming shortened V by 7 bases and J by 5 bases, and 20 bases separated the two germline ends. The CDR3 totals 15 residues. The germline gives CDR1 KGHSY, CDR2 FQNENV. The DNA of the CDR3 is TGTGCCAGCACCACGGATGGGGGCTGGAGGACTGAAGCTTTCTTT. It codes for CASTTDGGWRTEAFF.

V and J are TRBV11-2 and TRBJ1-2, with a tentative D call TRBD1 (6 bases). Trimming removed 1 base at V and 7 bases at J, with 10 bases between. CDR1 and CDR2 (germline): SGHAT, FQNNGV. The CDR3 is 13 amino acids. The CDR3 DNA follows: TGTGCCAGCAGCTTAGCAGGGGCGGTTGGCTACACCTTC. Translated, it gives CASSLAGAVGYTF.

For the CDR3, the DNA is TGTGCCAGTAAGAATAGGGGGGGAGGAGGCCTCGGGGAGCTGTTTTTT. It codes for CASKNRGGGGLGELFF. The chain couples TRBV19 to TRBJ2-2; tentatively, D is TRBD2 (7 bases). There are 16 residues in the CDR3. Trimming took 7 bases from V and 7 from J, leaving 22 bases between them. Germline V lookup: CDR1 LNHDA, CDR2 SQIVND (reference sequence).

CDR3 sequence reads: CASSRGSGDYNEQFF. The CDR3 coding sequence is TGTGCCAGCAGCCGGGGGAGCGGGGACTACAATGAGCAGTTCTTC. V is TRBV3-1 (or the pseudogene TRBV3-2) and J is TRBJ2-1; 7 nucleotides agree with TRBD2. The CDR3 extends over 15 amino acids. V trimming: 4 bases; J trimming: 3 bases; junction bases outside the gene matches: 6. Germline CDR1 and CDR2: LGHDT and YNNKEL (reference sequence).

The chain carries TRBV5-6 and TRBJ1-1; 7 bases map to TRBD1. CDR1 SGHDT and CDR2 YYEEEE come from the germline V gene. The CDR3 sequence is 14 residues long. The trim removed 0 bases at V and 2 bases at J, leaving 1 base unmatched. The CDR3 sequence: CASSLAGGNTEAFF. CDR3 DNA: TGTGCCAGCAGCTTGGCAGGGGGAAACACTGAAGCTTTCTTT.